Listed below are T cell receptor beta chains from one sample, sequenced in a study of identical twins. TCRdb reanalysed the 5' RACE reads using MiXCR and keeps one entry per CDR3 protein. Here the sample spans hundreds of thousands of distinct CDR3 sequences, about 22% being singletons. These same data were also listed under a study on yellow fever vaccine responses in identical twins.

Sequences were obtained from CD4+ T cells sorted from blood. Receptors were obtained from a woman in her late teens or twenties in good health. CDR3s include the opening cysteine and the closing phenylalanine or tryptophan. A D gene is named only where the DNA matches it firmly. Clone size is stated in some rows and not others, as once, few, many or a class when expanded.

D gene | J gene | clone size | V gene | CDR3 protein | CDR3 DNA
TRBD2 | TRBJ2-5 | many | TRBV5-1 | CASSLAGTSGSVETQYF | TGCGCCAGCAGCTTGGCCGGGACTAGCGGGAGTGTAGAGACCCAGTACTTC
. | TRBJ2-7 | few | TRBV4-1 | CASSQQGSETYEQYF | TGCGCCAGCAGCCAGCAGGGTTCTGAGACCTACGAGCAGTACTTC
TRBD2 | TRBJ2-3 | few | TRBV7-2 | CASSLRTSGASTDTQYF | TGTGCCAGCAGCTTACGGACTAGCGGGGCTAGCACAGATACGCAGTATTTT
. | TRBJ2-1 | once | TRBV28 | CAILNGGKYEQFF | TGTGCCATTCTAAATGGGGGGAAATATGAGCAGTTCTTC
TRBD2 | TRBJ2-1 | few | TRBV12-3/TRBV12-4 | CASRHRDYSEQFF | TGTGCCAGCAGGCACCGGGACTATAGTGAGCAGTTCTTC
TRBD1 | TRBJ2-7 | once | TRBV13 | CASSRKGQGLPYEQYF | TGTGCCAGCAGCCGCAAGGGACAGGGGTTACCCTACGAGCAGTACTTC
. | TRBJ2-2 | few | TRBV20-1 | CSAQGNTGELFF | TGCAGTGCCCAGGGCAACACCGGGGAGCTGTTTTTT
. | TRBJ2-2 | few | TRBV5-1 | CASSLWDRIKGGELFF | TGCGCCAGCAGCTTGTGGGACCGGATAAAAGGCGGGGAGCTGTTTTTT
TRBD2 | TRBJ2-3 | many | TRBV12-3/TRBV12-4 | CASSLSLAGADTQYF | TGTGCCAGCAGTTTGTCGTTAGCGGGGGCAGATACGCAGTATTTT
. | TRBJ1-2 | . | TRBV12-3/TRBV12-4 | CASTHSPRYGYTF | TGTGCCAGCACCCATTCCCCCCGCTATGGCTACACCTTC
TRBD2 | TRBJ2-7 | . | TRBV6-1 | CASQGGSGRYSYEQYF | TGTGCCAGCCAAGGCGGCAGCGGGAGGTACTCCTACGAGCAGTACTTC
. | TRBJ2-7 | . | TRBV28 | CASIPGLTGTPYEQYF | TGTGCCAGCATCCCCGGCCTGACAGGGACTCCCTACGAGCAGTACTTC
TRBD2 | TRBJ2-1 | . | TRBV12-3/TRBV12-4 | CASSLGRGLAELRSHNEQFF | TGTGCCAGCAGCCTAGGGCGGGGACTAGCGGAATTACGGTCCCACAATGAGCAGTTCTTC
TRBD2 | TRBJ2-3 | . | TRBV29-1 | CSRQGGIDTQYF | TGCAGCCGGCAGGGAGGGATAGATACGCAGTATTTT
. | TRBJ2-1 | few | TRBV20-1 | CSASPLIGSWGDNEQFF | TGCAGTGCTAGTCCCCTTATCGGGTCATGGGGGGACAATGAGCAGTTCTTC
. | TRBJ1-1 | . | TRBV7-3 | CASSYDSDTEAFF | TGTGCCAGCAGCTACGACAGCGACACTGAAGCTTTCTTT
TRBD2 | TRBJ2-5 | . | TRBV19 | CASSMNPGLAGQETQYF | TGTGCCAGTAGTATGAACCCAGGACTAGCAGGTCAAGAGACCCAGTACTTC
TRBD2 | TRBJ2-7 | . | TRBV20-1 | CSATSRGTSGYEQYF | TGCAGTGCTACTAGTCGGGGGACTAGCGGCTACGAGCAGTACTTC
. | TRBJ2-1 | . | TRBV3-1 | CASSQDRKPGDYNEQFF | TGTGCCAGCAGCCAAGATAGGAAGCCGGGAGATTACAATGAGCAGTTCTTC
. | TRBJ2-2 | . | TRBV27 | CASSLSGTRTGELFF | TGTGCCAGCAGTTTGTCAGGGACCCGTACCGGGGAGCTGTTTTTT
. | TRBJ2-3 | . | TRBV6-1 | CASSPLPGHHTDTQYF | TGTGCCAGCAGTCCACTTCCGGGACACCACACAGATACGCAGTATTTT
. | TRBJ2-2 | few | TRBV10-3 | CATGLNANTGELFF | TGTGCCACCGGACTGAACGCGAACACCGGGGAGCTGTTTTTT
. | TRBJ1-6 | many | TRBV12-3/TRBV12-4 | CASTSYGSYNSPLHF | TGTGCCAGCACCTCCTACGGGTCTTATAATTCACCCCTCCACTTT
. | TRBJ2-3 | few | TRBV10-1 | CASSESGVPDSTDTQYF | TGCGCCAGCAGTGAGTCGGGGGTTCCGGACAGCACAGATACGCAGTATTTT
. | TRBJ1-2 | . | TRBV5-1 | CASSMGAANYGYTF | TGCGCCAGCAGCATGGGGGCAGCTAACTATGGCTACACCTTC
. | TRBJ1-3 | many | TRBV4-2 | CASSPSGNTIYF | TGTGCCAGCAGCCCGTCAGGAAACACCATATATTTT
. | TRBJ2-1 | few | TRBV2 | CASSEEGVPLNEQFF | TGTGCCAGCAGTGAAGAGGGTGTTCCCCTCAATGAGCAGTTCTTC
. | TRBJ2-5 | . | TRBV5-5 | CASSFSSSEETQYF | TGTGCCAGCAGCTTCTCTAGCTCCGAAGAGACCCAGTACTTC
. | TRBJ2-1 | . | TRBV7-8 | CASSPPGLEGEQFF | TGTGCCAGCAGCCCCCCGGGACTGGAGGGCGAGCAGTTCTTC
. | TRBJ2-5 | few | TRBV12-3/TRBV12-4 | CASSLSAIGVETQYF | TGTGCCAGCAGTTTATCGGCAATTGGGGTAGAGACCCAGTACTTC
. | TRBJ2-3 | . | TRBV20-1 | CSAVPPSGRGADTQYF | TGCAGTGCCGTACCTCCAAGTGGGAGAGGGGCAGATACGCAGTATTTT
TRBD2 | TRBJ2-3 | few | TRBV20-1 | CSLRRDYSTDTQYF | TGCAGTCTACGACGGGACTATAGCACAGATACGCAGTATTTT
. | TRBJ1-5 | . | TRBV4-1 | CASSHTGSNQPQHF | TGCGCCAGCAGCCACACAGGGAGCAATCAGCCCCAGCATTTT
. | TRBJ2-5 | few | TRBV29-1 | CSVQLQGGQETQYF | TGCAGCGTACAGTTACAGGGAGGCCAAGAGACCCAGTACTTC